These 26 T cell receptor beta chains were all obtained from the same sample, sequenced in a study of T cells in women clearing cervical HPV infection. Using immunoSEQ multiplex PCR, the repertoire was profiled, and TCRdb retains in-frame clones only, with some absent. The sample table includes around 48,000 clones. Sequenced input: blood buffy coat. These receptors originate from a woman aged 18 to 75 with a cervical HPV16 infection that either progressed to CIN3+ or cleared (not recorded which).

Worth noting for this clone: Sequencing ends 3 residues short of the CDR3 end; the germline J gene provides the rest. V is TRBV7-6 and J is TRBJ2-5; TRBD1 matches at 9 bases. CDR1 and CDR2 from the germline V gene are SGHVS and FNYEAQ. The V and J ends lost 5 bases and 5 bases, in that order; junction bases with no gene match: 9. This CDR3 is built from 15 residues. The CDR3 DNA, read in part, is TGTGCCAGCAGCCCCCGACAGGGGGTACGGGAGACC. Translation gives CASSPRQGVRET. From start to end, the CDR3 is CASSPRQGVRETQYF.

Of note for this clone: The read gets to within 3 residues of the CDR3 end, and the germline J gene fills in the rest. The chain employs TRBV7-6 and TRBJ2-7, with 7 bases lining up with TRBD2. The CDR3 is 15 amino acids. The junction had 7 bases not matched to a gene; V was cut back by 2 bases and J by 3 bases. Per the germline V gene, CDR1 is SGHVS and CDR2 is FNYEAQ. The CDR3 spells CASSLIAGEVYEQYF. The sequenced part of the CDR3 DNA is TGTGCCAGCAGCTTAATTGCGGGAGAGGTCTACGAG. The whole variable domain, remainder taken from reference TRBV7-6 and TRBJ2-7, is GAGVSQSPRYKVTKRGQDVALRCDPISGHVSLYWYRQALGQGPEFLTYFNYEAQQDKSGLPNDRFSAERPEGSISTLTIQRTEQRDSAMYRCASSLIAGEVYEQYFGPGTRLTVT.

Points on this clone: The read ends 3 residues before the CDR3 terminus; that terminus is restored from the germline J gene. This chain links TRBV7-9 with TRBJ1-5; possible D gene TRBD1, 5 bases. Trimming took off 4 bases at V and 5 bases at J, with 9 bases between the two ends. Germline V gene data show CDR1 as SEHNR and CDR2 as FQNEAQ (reference sequence). CDR3 length equals 13 residues. The part of the CDR3 DNA that was read is TGTGCCAGCAGCTGGGGCGTCGATCAGCCC. It translates to CASSWGVDQP. The CDR3, in full, reads CASSWGVDQPQHF.

Notes on this clone: The CDR3 end is not reached by the read, which stops 3 residues before it; the germline J gene fills it in. This sequence joins TRBV5-4 and TRBJ1-1, with D perhaps matching TRBD1 (5 bases). Germline V CDR1 and CDR2: SGHNT, YYREEE (reference sequence). This CDR3 comprises 16 residues. Trimming took 5 bases from V and 5 from J, leaving 22 bases between them. CDR3 DNA (partial): TGTGCCAGCAGTTCCCCGGTAAGGGGAAGGAGGACTGAA. Translated, it gives CASSSPVRGRRTE. The entire CDR3 reads CASSSPVRGRRTEAFF.

Points on this clone: The read ends 3 residues early relative to the CDR3; the germline J gene fills the gap. The rearrangement joins TRBV20-1 to TRBJ1-6; the D gene is possibly TRBD1 (5 bases). The ends were cut back, 0 bases at V and 8 bases at J, with 17 bases in the middle. CDR1 DFQATT and CDR2 SNEGSKA come from the germline V gene (reference sequence). The CDR3 extends over 16 amino acids. The CDR3 is CSARDQGRTIYSPLHF. The sequenced part of the CDR3 DNA is TGCAGTGCTAGAGATCAGGGCAGGACCATCTATTCACCC.

This CDR3 reads CASSPGGGNTGELFF. The sequenced part of the CDR3 DNA is TGTGCCAGCAGCCCGGGCGGGGGGAACACCGGGGAG. V gene TRBV7-7 combines with J gene TRBJ2-2, with 7 nucleotides matching TRBD2. The read halts 3 residues ahead of the CDR3 end, with the missing end drawn from the germline J gene. The CDR3 has 15 residues. Germline V CDR1 and CDR2: SSHAT, FNYEAQ (reference sequence). With V trimmed by 5 bases and J by 1 base, 4 bases remained unmatched.

About this clone: The observed sequence ends 3 residues before the CDR3 terminus, with the missing tail filled in from the germline J gene. This chain links TRBV19 with TRBJ1-1; 8 nucleotides line up with TRBD1. The V and J ends lost 6 bases and 4 bases, in that order; junction bases with no gene match: 7. CDR3 size: 14 residues. The germline V gene has CDR1 LNHDA and CDR2 SQIVND (reference sequence). The CDR3 sequence: CASSSQGVGTEAFF. The part of the CDR3 DNA that was read is TGTGCCAGTAGCTCACAGGGGGTTGGCACTGAA.

About this clone itself: From the germline J gene comes the end of the CDR3, since the read stops 3 residues before it. The chain has TRBV10-3 and TRBJ2-1; TRBD1 might be the D (6 bases). CDR3 size: 12 residues. Per the germline V gene, CDR1 is ENHRY and CDR2 is SYGVKD. The germline V and J ends were trimmed by 4 bases and 7 bases, with 8 bases remaining between them. CDR3 protein: CAISGTGNEQFF. CDR3 DNA (partial): TGTGCCATCAGTGGAACAGGGAATGAG.

About this clone itself: The sequence runs out 3 residues before the end of the CDR3; the remainder is reconstructed from the germline J gene. The identical CDR3 is also encoded by other nucleotide sequences in the sample. This chain joins TRBV5-1 and TRBJ2-3; the D is unclear. The V gene lost 0 bases and the J gene lost 1 base, with 3 bases spanning the gap. The CDR3 spans 13 residues. Germline-derived CDR1 and CDR2 are SGHRS and YFSETQ. Partial CDR3 DNA: TGCGCCAGCAGCTTGGCAGGCACAGATACG. It encodes CASSLAGTDT. The full CDR3 protein reads CASSLAGTDTQYF.

Note on this clone: The read terminates 3 residues before the CDR3 end, so the remaining end is supplied by the germline J gene. The chain uses TRBV7-8 and TRBJ1-6; 7 bases are a match to TRBD1. The CDR3 runs 17 residues. Trimming at V came to 1 base and at J to 5 bases, leaving 8 bases not matched to a gene. In germline, CDR1 is SGHVS, CDR2 FQNEAQ. The sequenced CDR3 bases are TGTGCCAGCAGCTTAGGGCCACCGGGGACAGATAATTCACCC. This translates into CASSLGPPGTDNSP. The CDR3, in full, reads CASSLGPPGTDNSPLHF.

This clone counts as medium-sized by frequency. The read falls 3 residues short of the CDR3 end, and the missing part is taken from the germline J gene. The gene calls are TRBV19 and TRBJ2-5, with a possible D match to TRBD2 (7 bases). The CDR3 spans 13 residues. The germline V gene has CDR1 LNHDA and CDR2 SQIVND (reference sequence). V gave up 9 bases and J gave up 4 bases, with 15 bases separating them. CDR3 sequence: CASTPRGGETQYF. CDR3 bases read: TGTGCCAGCACCCCTAGGGGGGGAGAGACC.

The covered CDR3 bases are TGCAGTGCCCGCTATACCTTTGGGGCCAACGTC. This encodes CSARYTFGANV. The full CDR3 reads CSARYTFGANVLTF. The chain recombines TRBV20-1 with TRBJ2-6; D unclear. The read gets to within 3 residues of the CDR3 end, and the germline J gene fills in the rest. The CDR3 covers 14 residues. Trimming shortened V by 6 bases and J by 3 bases, and 12 bases separated the two germline ends. The V gene's germline CDR1 is DFQATT and CDR2 SNEGSKA (reference sequence).

About this clone: Relative to the germline gene, one junction end is altered; a read error may explain this. Sequencing ends 3 residues short of the CDR3 end; the germline J gene provides the rest. The chain couples TRBV6-1 to TRBJ1-2; TRBD1 is a possible D gene (5 bases). The CDR3 runs to 15 residues. Germline CDR1 MNHNS, CDR2 SASEGT. CDR3 bases read: TGTGCCAGCAGAGAAGTAGGACATTCTAACTATGGC. Residues: CASREVGHSNYG. The complete CDR3 reads CASREVGHSNYGYTF.

In the case of this clone: The CDR3 end lies 3 residues beyond the end of the read and is filled in from the germline J gene. This chain links TRBV12-3 or TRBV12-4 with TRBJ2-3, with 8 bases fitting TRBD1. The V and J ends lost 3 bases and 4 bases, in that order; junction bases with no gene match: 9. CDR3 length: 16 amino acids. The DNA read from the CDR3 is TGTGCCAGCAGTTTCTCGGCAGGGGGCATTTCAGATACG. This translates into CASSFSAGGISDT. The complete CDR3 reads CASSFSAGGISDTQYF.

Worth noting for this clone: Read sequence stops 3 residues before the CDR3 end, and the germline J gene provides the missing end. This rearrangement joins TRBV29-1 to TRBJ1-6; TRBD1 matches at 7 bases. This CDR3 spans 13 amino acids. V gave up 6 bases and J gave up 7 bases; unmatched junction bases: 6. Germline assignment: CDR1 SQVTM and CDR2 ANQGSEA. Incomplete CDR3 DNA: TGCAGCGTCGGAGACAGGGACAATTCACCC. This translates into CSVGDRDNSP. The full CDR3 reads CSVGDRDNSPLHF.

CDR3 bases read: TGTGCCAGCTCACCCCGAGGGGGTGAGACAGATACG. It translates to CASSPRGGETDT. The whole CDR3 protein is CASSPRGGETDTQYF. This rearrangement joins TRBV18 to TRBJ2-3; D is perhaps TRBD1 (6 bases). The read comes to an end 3 residues before the CDR3 does, leaving the germline J gene to fill in the end. The germline V and J ends were trimmed by 3 bases and 3 bases, with 13 bases remaining between them. In germline, CDR1 is KGHSH, CDR2 LQKENI. The CDR3 spans 15 residues.

CDR3 region: CASSLAHSTDTQYF. The DNA read from the CDR3 is TGTGCCAGTAGTTTGGCTCACAGCACAGATACG. The V call is TRBV19, the J call TRBJ2-3; no clear D. The sequenced fragment ends 3 residues before the CDR3 boundary, so the rest is inferred from the germline J gene. The CDR3 is 14 residues long. Trimming removed 5 bases from V and 0 bases from J, with 9 bases in between. CDR1 and CDR2 from the germline V gene are LNHDA and SQIVND (reference sequence).

In regard to this clone: The sequence runs out 3 residues before the end of the CDR3; the remainder is reconstructed from the germline J gene. The chain employs TRBV20-1 and TRBJ2-3; D may be TRBD2 (5 bases). Trimming took 8 bases from V and 4 from J, leaving 13 bases between them. The germline V gene has CDR1 DFQATT and CDR2 SNEGSKA (reference sequence). This CDR3 region has 12 residues. CDR3 in amino acids: CSRRRTSDTQYF. The CDR3 bases that were read are TGCAGTCGTAGAAGGACTTCAGATACG.

A word on this clone: Sequencing ends 3 residues short of the CDR3 end; the germline J gene provides the rest. The genes are TRBV7-3 and TRBJ2-1; no firm D call. The CDR3 contains 12 residues. V was trimmed by 5 bases and J by 8 bases, leaving 10 bases between them. Germline CDR1 SGHTA, CDR2 FQGTGA. The CDR3 here is CASSKRAHEQFF. Partial CDR3 DNA: TGTGCCAGCAGCAAAAGGGCACATGAG.

Comments on this clone: The observed sequence ends 3 residues before the CDR3 terminus, with the missing tail filled in from the germline J gene. The chain employs TRBV28 and TRBJ2-5, with D hard to call. The V end lost 5 bases, the J end lost 2 bases, and 6 bases lay between the germline ends. Germline-derived CDR1 and CDR2 are MDHEN and SYDVKM. The CDR3 runs to 12 residues. The CDR3 bases that were read are TGTGCCAGCAGTCAAGGGCAAGAGACC. It codes for CASSQGQET. The CDR3, in full, reads CASSQGQETQYF.

Concerning this clone itself: Read data end 3 residues before the CDR3 end; the end is taken from the germline J gene. This sequence joins TRBV20-1 and TRBJ2-7, with a weak D call TRBD1 (6 bases). V was trimmed by 6 bases and J by 0 bases, leaving 9 bases between them. This CDR3 is built from 12 residues. Germline CDR1 is DFQATT and CDR2 is SNEGSKA (reference sequence). The DNA read from the CDR3 is TGCAGTGCCAGACAGGTCTCCTACGAG. Translation gives CSARQVSYE. The whole CDR3 sequence reads CSARQVSYEQYF.

Note on this clone: The read terminates 3 residues ahead of where the CDR3 ends, so the germline J gene completes it. The chain couples TRBV6-4 to TRBJ1-2, with TRBD1 matching 7 bases. V was pared by 3 bases and J by 5 bases, with 9 bases of the junction left unmatched. CDR1 MRHNA and CDR2 SNTAGT come from the germline V gene. The CDR3 is 15 residues long. The CDR3 bases that were read are TGTGCCAGCAGTGAATTCCCGGGACAGTTTTATGGC. Translated: CASSEFPGQFYG. The complete CDR3 sequence is CASSEFPGQFYGYTF.

As concerns this clone: The DNA ends 3 residues before the CDR3 does, and the rest of the CDR3 is filled in from the germline J gene. The chain recombines TRBV18 with TRBJ1-5; a possible D gene is TRBD1 (6 bases). Germline CDR1 is KGHSH and CDR2 is LQKENI. V was shortened by 4 bases and J by 0 bases, with 16 bases between the two germline ends. The CDR3 length is 17 residues. CDR3 DNA, as far as it was read: TGTGCCAGCTCACTCACTGCGGGACATATTAGCAATCAGCCC. As protein: CASSLTAGHISNQP. The CDR3 in full is CASSLTAGHISNQPQHF.

For this clone: The CDR3 end is not reached by the read, which stops 3 residues before it; the germline J gene fills it in. The rearrangement links TRBV4-1 to TRBJ2-7; D unresolved. The length of the CDR3 is 14 residues. V was trimmed by 1 base and J by 3 bases, leaving 10 bases between them. In germline, CDR1 is MGHRA, CDR2 YSYEKL. The CDR3: CASSQAALGYEQYF. The DNA read from the CDR3 is TGCGCCAGCAGCCAAGCTGCCCTCGGCTACGAG.

To note about this clone: The CDR3 is cut off 3 residues early in the read; its end comes from the germline J gene. The genes are TRBV20-1 and TRBJ2-5; TRBD2 agrees at 9 bases. Germline V gene sequence: CDR1 DFQATT, CDR2 SNEGSKA (reference sequence). This CDR3 spans 16 amino acids. J was trimmed by 6 bases and V by 3 bases; bases with no gene match: 14. The covered CDR3 bases are TGCAGTGCTAGTCCTTCGGTGGTAGCGGGGGTCAAGACC. Translating gives CSASPSVVAGVKT. The complete CDR3 protein is CSASPSVVAGVKTQYF.

A note on this clone: With the read ending 3 residues before the CDR3 end, the germline J gene is used to fill in that end. V usage is TRBV20-1 and J usage is TRBJ1-5; TRBD1 agrees at 8 bases. CDR3 length: 13 amino acids. CDR1 is DFQATT, CDR2 SNEGSKA, per germline (reference sequence). V lost 6 bases to trimming and J lost 3 bases; unmatched junction nucleotides: 4. CDR3 in amino acids: CSAGQVFNQPQHF. The part of the CDR3 DNA that was read is TGCAGTGCGGGACAGGTTTTCAATCAGCCC.